This T cell receptor beta chain was captured by sequencing in a study of blood T cell repertoires in COVID-19. V lost 5 bases and J 5 bases, leaving 15 bases between the germline ends. The CDR3 covers 15 residues. Germline V gives CDR1 KGHSH, CDR2 LQKENI. Profiled with immunoSEQ multiplex PCR; TCRdb holds only in-frame clones, not every one. There are about 250,000 clones in the sample; 88% occur only once, and 0.95% to 1% lies in the top ten. This clonotype originated in a woman in her 40s who had recovered from COVID-19. The rearrangement joins TRBV18 to TRBJ1-4; maybe TRBD1 (5 bases). Sequences were obtained from peripheral blood. CDR3 nucleotide sequence: TGTGCCAGCTCAGAGCGAACAGGCGTAAATGAAAAACTGTTTTTT. It yields the protein CASSERTGVNEKLFF.